Listed below are T cell receptor beta chains from one sample, sequenced in a study of OX40 agonist ivuxolimab in advanced cancers. TCRdb keeps only in-frame clones here, not all; method: immunoSEQ multiplex PCR. The sample carries about 66,000 clones, 80% to 90% recorded once. This specimen was CD4+ or CD8+ T cells sorted from blood, taken in a trial of the OX40 agonist ivuxolimab. These TCRs come from an adult with an advanced solid tumor such as melanoma, head and neck, liver or kidney cancer. Both conserved end residues are part of each CDR3. The D gene is left open where the match is weak. The size field is filled for only some rows; it gives once, few, many or a size class.

j_gene	d_gene	v_gene	abundance	CDR3nt	CDR3aa
TRBJ2-2	.	TRBV14	.	TGTGCCAGCAGCGGAATCACCGGGGAGCTGTTTTTT	CASSGITGELFF
TRBJ1-2	.	TRBV5-6	.	TGTGCCAGCAGCTTGGGCAGGGGTGGTGGCTATGGCTACACCTTC	CASSLGRGGGYGYTF
TRBJ2-7	.	TRBV5-6	.	TGTGCCAGCAGCTTGGAGTACTCCTACGAGCAGTACTTC	CASSLEYSYEQYF
TRBJ2-7	TRBD2	TRBV27	once	TGTGCCAGCAGTCCCGGGACTACCCTGTACGAGCAGTACTTC	CASSPGTTLYEQYF
TRBJ2-5	TRBD2	TRBV27	.	TGTGCCAGCAGTTTTAGCGGGAGAGGAGAGACCCAGTACTTC	CASSFSGRGETQYF
TRBJ1-1	.	TRBV7-6	.	TGTGCCAGCAGAACAACTGCGGACAGCTTAGAAGCTTTCTTT	CASRTTADSLEAFF
TRBJ2-1	.	TRBV4-1	once	TGCGCCAGCAGCACGCCCCTTGGGGCGGATCCCTACAATGAGCAGTTCTTC	CASSTPLGADPYNEQFF
TRBJ2-1	TRBD2	TRBV12-5	.	TGTGCTAGTGCCTCGGGACTAGGAGCCAATGAGCAGTTCTTC	CASASGLGANEQFF
TRBJ1-1	TRBD1	TRBV28	.	TGTGCCAGCAGTTTAACGCGACAGGGGGGTACTGAAGCTTTCTTT	CASSLTRQGGTEAFF
TRBJ1-1	.	TRBV6-1	.	TGTGCCAGCAGTGAAACGGTGGCAGGGAGTACTGAAGCTTTCTTT	CASSETVAGSTEAFF
TRBJ2-5	TRBD1	TRBV27	.	TGTGCCAGCAGTTTAAGGGGACAGGAGCAAGAGACCCAGTACTTC	CASSLRGQEQETQYF
TRBJ2-5	TRBD2	TRBV19	.	TGTGCCAGTAATGGGAGGATAGCGGGAAAAGAGACCCAGTACTTC	CASNGRIAGKETQYF
TRBJ1-1	.	TRBV28	.	TGTGCCAGCAGTTCCCCCCTCGGCCCGAACACTGAAGCTTTCTTT	CASSSPLGPNTEAFF
TRBJ2-7	TRBD1	TRBV10-1	.	TGCGCCAACACATGCTTCCGGGACAGTTCCTACGAGCAGTACTTC	CANTCFRDSSYEQYF
TRBJ2-3	TRBD2	TRBV9	.	TGTGCCAGCAGCCTCCCCAGGGCGGGAGGGCCAGATACGCAGTATTTT	CASSLPRAGGPDTQYF
TRBJ1-2	.	TRBV4-1	.	TGCGCCAGCAGCCAAATACAAGGGGCTGCCCTTGGCTACACCTTC	CASSQIQGAALGYTF
TRBJ2-1	.	TRBV28	.	TGTGCCAGCAGTTTGGCAGTAGCCAATGAGCAGTTCTTC	CASSLAVANEQFF
TRBJ2-7	.	TRBV5-4	.	TGTGCCAGCAGCTCAGGGGTCTACGAGCAGTACTTC	CASSSGVYEQYF
TRBJ2-1	.	TRBV9	.	TGTGCCAGCAGCCCCAGCGAGGGTGACAATGAGCAGTTCTTC	CASSPSEGDNEQFF
TRBJ1-1	.	TRBV21-1	.	TGTGCCAGCAGCAAACAGGTATTGAGGGCTGAAGCTTTCTTT	CASSKQVLRAEAFF
TRBJ2-6	.	TRBV6-5	.	TGTGCCAGCCATGGACCGAGCTCTGGGGCCAACGTCCTGACTTTC	CASHGPSSGANVLTF
TRBJ2-1	TRBD2	TRBV7-9	once	TGTGCCAGCAGCCAAACACCGGGACTAGCGGTAAATGAGCAGTTCTTC	CASSQTPGLAVNEQFF
TRBJ2-1	TRBD2	TRBV9	.	TGTGCCAGCAGCGCCACTAGCGGGAGCAATGAGCAGTTCTTC	CASSATSGSNEQFF
TRBJ1-1	.	TRBV7-2	once	TGTGCCAGCAGATCTCCCCCGCGGGCAATGAACACTGAAGCTTTCTTT	CASRSPPRAMNTEAFF
TRBJ1-2	.	TRBV9	.	TGTGCCAGCAGCCCCAGCTGGAACAGCCACCGAGAGAATCTCTATGGCTACACCTTC	CASSPSWNSHRENLYGYTF
TRBJ2-2	.	TRBV29-1	.	TGCAGCGTAAGGTGGGCCGGGGAGCTGTTTTTT	CSVRWAGELFF
TRBJ2-1	TRBD1	TRBV7-9	.	TGTGCCAGCAGCGCCCGGGACAGGGGAGACAATGAGCAGTTCTTC	CASSARDRGDNEQFF
TRBJ2-5	.	TRBV14	.	TGTGCCAGCAGCCAAGGCGTATACAAAGAGACCCAGTACTTC	CASSQGVYKETQYF
TRBJ1-3	.	TRBV13	.	TGTGCCAGCAGCGAGGGTCGTGGTGACACCATATATTTT	CASSEGRGDTIYF
TRBJ1-4	.	TRBV27	.	TGTGCCAGCGGCTTCTTGACTAATGAAAAACTGTTTTTT	CASGFLTNEKLFF
TRBJ1-1	TRBD1	TRBV5-1	.	TGCGCCAGCAGCTCTCCGACAGGGACGGTCACTGAAGCTTTCTTT	CASSSPTGTVTEAFF
TRBJ1-2	.	TRBV13	.	TGTGCCAGCAGCCACCGAGGGGACCTCGGCTACACCTTC	CASSHRGDLGYTF
TRBJ2-3	.	TRBV11-3	few	TGTGCCAGCAGCTTCCAAGCAGGGAGCACAGATACGCAGTATTTT	CASSFQAGSTDTQYF
TRBJ1-1	.	TRBV4-1	.	TGCGCCAGCAGCCCGGCGCATGGGAACACTGAAGCTTTCTTT	CASSPAHGNTEAFF
TRBJ2-7	.	TRBV5-6	.	TGTGCCACCTCGGGACCCCGAAGACCCTACGAGCAGTACTTC	CATSGPRRPYEQYF
TRBJ2-2	TRBD2	TRBV15	once	TGTGCCACCAGCGGAAGCATTAGCGGGAGCACCGGGGAGCTGTTTTTT	CATSGSISGSTGELFF
TRBJ1-2	.	TRBV11-1	.	TGTGCCAGCAGCTTACGAAGAACCGGGGACTATGGCTACACCTTC	CASSLRRTGDYGYTF
TRBJ1-1	.	TRBV7-9	.	TGTGCCAGCAGCTTAGGTTATGCTGAAGCTTTCTTT	CASSLGYAEAFF
TRBJ2-5	TRBD1	TRBV23-1	few	TGCGCCAGCAGGAGGACAGGGGAGGGGGAGACCCAGTACTTC	CASRRTGEGETQYF
TRBJ1-1	.	TRBV4-1	.	TGCGCCAGCAGCCAAGTACCTGGAAACACTGAAGCTTTCTTT	CASSQVPGNTEAFF
TRBJ2-7	TRBD2	TRBV28	.	TGTGCCAGCAGTTTCCAGCGGGGGCACTACGAGCAGTACTTC	CASSFQRGHYEQYF
TRBJ2-7	.	TRBV19	.	TGTGCCAGTAGGGGGAGGGGACAGTACGAGCAGTACTTC	CASRGRGQYEQYF
TRBJ2-3	TRBD2	TRBV10-3	.	TGTGCCATCAGTGACCCAGCGGGAGGTTTCACAGATACGCAGTATTTT	CAISDPAGGFTDTQYF
TRBJ2-1	.	TRBV30	.	TGTGCCTGGAGTGTAAGGGGTGGGAGCTACAATGAGCAGTTCTTC	CAWSVRGGSYNEQFF
TRBJ2-1	.	TRBV5-6	.	TGTGCCAGCAGCTTGAGTCAGTCCTCCAATCCCCTCTACAATGAGCAGTTCTTC	CASSLSQSSNPLYNEQFF
TRBJ2-1	TRBD2	TRBV2	.	TGTGCCAGACACGAGCGGGAGGGGTCCTACAATGAGCAGTTCTTC	CARHEREGSYNEQFF
TRBJ2-1	TRBD2	TRBV28	.	TGTGCCAGCAGTTTTCTAGCGGAGGCCTACAATGAGCAGTTCTTC	CASSFLAEAYNEQFF
TRBJ2-7	TRBD1	TRBV11-2	.	TGTGCCAGCAGCTACCGGACAGGGAGATACGAGCAGTACTTC	CASSYRTGRYEQYF
TRBJ2-5	.	TRBV7-9	medium-sized	TGTGCCAGCAGTTCGGCCCAGGGAATCCAAGAGACCCAGTACTTC	CASSSAQGIQETQYF
TRBJ2-7	.	TRBV6-5	.	TGTGCCAGCAGTTTATCTAGGGACCTCTACGAGCAGTACTTC	CASSLSRDLYEQYF
TRBJ2-7	.	TRBV11-2	.	TGTGCCAGCAGCTTAGATCAGTGGTCCTACGAGCAGTACTTC	CASSLDQWSYEQYF
TRBJ2-7	TRBD1	TRBV19	few	TGTGCCACTACACAGGGGTACGAGCAGTACTTC	CATTQGYEQYF
TRBJ1-1	TRBD1	TRBV19	few	TGTGCCTCCGGGACAGGGCCAAACACTGAAGCTTTCTTT	CASGTGPNTEAFF
TRBJ1-4	.	TRBV5-6	.	TGTGCCAGCAGCCGAGCAGAATGGGGGGCTAATGAAAAACTGTTTTTT	CASSRAEWGANEKLFF
TRBJ2-5	.	TRBV5-1	.	TGCGCCAGCAGCATGTCCGGGTCGTCGGGCGAGACCCAGTACTTC	CASSMSGSSGETQYF
TRBJ1-5	.	TRBV27	.	TGTGCCAGCAGTTCCCAGGGGCAGCCCCAGCATTTT	CASSSQGQPQHF